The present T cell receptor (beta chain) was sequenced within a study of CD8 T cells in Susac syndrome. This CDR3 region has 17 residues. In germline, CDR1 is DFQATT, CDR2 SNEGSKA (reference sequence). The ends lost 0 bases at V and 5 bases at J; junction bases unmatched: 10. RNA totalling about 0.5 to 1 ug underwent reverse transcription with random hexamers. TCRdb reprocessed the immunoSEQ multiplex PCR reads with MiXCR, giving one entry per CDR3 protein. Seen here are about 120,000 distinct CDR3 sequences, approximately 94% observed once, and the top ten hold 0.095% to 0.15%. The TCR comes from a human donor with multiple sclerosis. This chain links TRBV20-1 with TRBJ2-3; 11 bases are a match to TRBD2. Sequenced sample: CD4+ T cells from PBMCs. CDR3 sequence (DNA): TGCAGTGCTAGAGATCCGGCTAGCGGGGGGCGAGGAGATACGCAGTATTTT. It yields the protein CSARDPASGGRGDTQYF.